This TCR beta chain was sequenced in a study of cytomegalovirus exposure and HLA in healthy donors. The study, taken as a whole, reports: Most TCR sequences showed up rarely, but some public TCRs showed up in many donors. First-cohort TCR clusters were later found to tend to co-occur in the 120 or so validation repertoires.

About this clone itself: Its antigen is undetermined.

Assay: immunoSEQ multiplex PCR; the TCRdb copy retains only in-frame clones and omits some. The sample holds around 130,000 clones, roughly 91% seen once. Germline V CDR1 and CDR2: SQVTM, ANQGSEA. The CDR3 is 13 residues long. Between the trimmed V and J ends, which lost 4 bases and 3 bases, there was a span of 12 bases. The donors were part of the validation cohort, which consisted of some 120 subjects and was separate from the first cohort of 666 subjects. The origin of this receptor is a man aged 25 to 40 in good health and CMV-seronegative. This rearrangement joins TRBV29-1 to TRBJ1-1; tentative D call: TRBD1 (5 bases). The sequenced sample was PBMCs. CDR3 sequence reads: CSVGRGSDTEAFF. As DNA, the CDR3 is TGCAGCGTTGGGAGGGGTAGTGACACTGAAGCTTTCTTT.